This TCR beta chain was identified in a study of cytomegalovirus exposure and HLA in healthy donors. A note on this clone: The antigen is undetermined.

Trimming pared 3 bases from V and 2 bases from J, leaving 11 bases between. Germline V gives CDR1 MNHEY, CDR2 SMNVEV (reference sequence). The CDR3 is 14 residues long. With 60 Vbeta and 13 Jbeta primers, the PCR was carried out. Profiling relied on immunoSEQ multiplex PCR, and the TCRdb table lists in-frame clones only, not all of them. This sample has around 190,000 clones, with approximately 70% found just once. General observations from the study: One variant, a missense change in DCLRE1C, was linked in a later analysis to TCR beta V- and J-gene trimming. One cluster of highly shared sequence variants probably arose as a sequencing artifact. Reported results showed that the classifier diagnosed cytomegalovirus status with high specificity and sensitivity.

Material: PBMCs. The chain couples TRBV27 to TRBJ2-7; perhaps TRBD1 as D (5 bases). The TCR originated in a woman aged 25 to 45 in good health and CMV-seropositive. The CDR3 DNA sequence: TGTGCCAGCAGTTTCTCCGGACACACCTACGAGCAGTACTTC. This translates into CASSFSGHTYEQYF.